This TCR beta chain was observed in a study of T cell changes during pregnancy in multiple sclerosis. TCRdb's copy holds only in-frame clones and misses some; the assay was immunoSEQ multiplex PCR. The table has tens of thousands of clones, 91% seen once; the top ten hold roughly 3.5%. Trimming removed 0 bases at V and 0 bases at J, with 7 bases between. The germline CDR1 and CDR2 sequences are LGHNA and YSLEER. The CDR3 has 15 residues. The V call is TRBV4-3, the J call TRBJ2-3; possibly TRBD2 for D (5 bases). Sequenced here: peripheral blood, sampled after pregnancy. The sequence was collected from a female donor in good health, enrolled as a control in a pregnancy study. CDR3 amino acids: CASSQEWTSTDTQYF. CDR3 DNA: TGCGCCAGCAGCCAAGAGTGGACTAGCACAGATACGCAGTATTTT.